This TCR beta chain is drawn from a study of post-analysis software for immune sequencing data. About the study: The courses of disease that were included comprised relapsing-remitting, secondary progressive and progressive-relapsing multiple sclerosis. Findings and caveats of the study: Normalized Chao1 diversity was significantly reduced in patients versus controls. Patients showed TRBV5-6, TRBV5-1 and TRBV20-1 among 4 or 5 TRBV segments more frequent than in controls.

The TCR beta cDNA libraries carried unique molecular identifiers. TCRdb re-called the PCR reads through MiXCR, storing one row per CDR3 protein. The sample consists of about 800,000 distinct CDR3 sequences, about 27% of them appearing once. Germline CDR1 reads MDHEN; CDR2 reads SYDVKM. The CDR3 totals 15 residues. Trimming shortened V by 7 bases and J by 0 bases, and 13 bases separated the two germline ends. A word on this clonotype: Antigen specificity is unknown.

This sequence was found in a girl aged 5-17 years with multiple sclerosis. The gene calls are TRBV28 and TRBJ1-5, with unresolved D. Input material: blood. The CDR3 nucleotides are TGTGCCAGCAACCCAGACCCTTATAGCAATCAGCCCCAGCATTTT. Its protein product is CASNPDPYSNQPQHF.